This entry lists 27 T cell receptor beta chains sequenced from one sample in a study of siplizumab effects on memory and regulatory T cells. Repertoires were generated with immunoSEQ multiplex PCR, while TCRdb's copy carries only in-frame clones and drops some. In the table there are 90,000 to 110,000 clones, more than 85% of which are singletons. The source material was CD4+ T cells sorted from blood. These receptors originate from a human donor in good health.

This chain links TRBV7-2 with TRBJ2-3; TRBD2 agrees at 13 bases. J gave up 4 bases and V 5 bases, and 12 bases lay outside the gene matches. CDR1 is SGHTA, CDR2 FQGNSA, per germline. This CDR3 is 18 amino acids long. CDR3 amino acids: CASSHSRTSGRGADTQYF. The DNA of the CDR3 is TGTGCCAGCAGCCATTCGAGGACTAGCGGGAGAGGGGCAGATACGCAGTATTTT.

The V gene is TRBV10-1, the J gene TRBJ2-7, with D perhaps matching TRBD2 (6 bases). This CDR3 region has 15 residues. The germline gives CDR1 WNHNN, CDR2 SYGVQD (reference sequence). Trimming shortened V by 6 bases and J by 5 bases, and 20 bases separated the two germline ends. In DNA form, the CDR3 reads TGCGCCAGCAGCTTGCAGGGACTTCTCTGGGACGAGCAGTACTTC. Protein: CASSLQGLLWDEQYF.

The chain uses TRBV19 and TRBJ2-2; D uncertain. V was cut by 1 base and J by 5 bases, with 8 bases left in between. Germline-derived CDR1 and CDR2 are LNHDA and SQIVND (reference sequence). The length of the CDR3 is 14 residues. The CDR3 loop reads CASSIAVKTGELFF. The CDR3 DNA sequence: TGTGCCAGTAGTATAGCCGTCAAGACCGGGGAGCTGTTTTTT.

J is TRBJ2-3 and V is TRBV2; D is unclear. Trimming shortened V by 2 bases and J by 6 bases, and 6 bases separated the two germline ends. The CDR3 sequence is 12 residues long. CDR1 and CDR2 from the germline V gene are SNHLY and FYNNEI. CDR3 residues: CASSELEDTQYF. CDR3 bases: TGTGCCAGCAGTGAACTGGAGGATACGCAGTATTTT.

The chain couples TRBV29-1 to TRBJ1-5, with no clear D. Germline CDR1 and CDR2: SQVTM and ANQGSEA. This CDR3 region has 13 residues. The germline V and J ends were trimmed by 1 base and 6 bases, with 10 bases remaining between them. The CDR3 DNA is TGCAGCGTTGAAGGGATAGAGGGTCAGCCCCAGCATTTT. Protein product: CSVEGIEGQPQHF. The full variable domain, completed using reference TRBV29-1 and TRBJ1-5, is SAVISQKPSRDICQRGTSLTIQCQVDSQVTMMFWYRQQPGQSLTLIATANQGSEATYESGFVIDKFPISRPNLTFSTLTVSNMSPEDSSIYLCSVEGIEGQPQHFGDGTRLSIL.

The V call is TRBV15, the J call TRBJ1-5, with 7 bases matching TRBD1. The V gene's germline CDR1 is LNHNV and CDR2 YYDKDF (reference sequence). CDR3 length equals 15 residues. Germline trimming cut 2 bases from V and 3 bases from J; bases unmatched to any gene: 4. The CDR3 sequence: CATSRRGTVNQPQHF. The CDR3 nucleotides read TGTGCCACCAGCAGAAGGGGGACAGTCAATCAGCCCCAGCATTTT.

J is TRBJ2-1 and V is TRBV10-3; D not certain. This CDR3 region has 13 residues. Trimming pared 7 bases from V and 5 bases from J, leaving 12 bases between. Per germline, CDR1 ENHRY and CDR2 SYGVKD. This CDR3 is CAITPVINNEQFF. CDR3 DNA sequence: TGTGCCATCACTCCGGTTATTAACAATGAGCAGTTCTTC.

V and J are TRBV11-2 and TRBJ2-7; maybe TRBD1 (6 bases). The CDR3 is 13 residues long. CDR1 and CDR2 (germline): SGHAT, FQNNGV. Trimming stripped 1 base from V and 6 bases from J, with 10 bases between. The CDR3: CASSLGFRGEQYF. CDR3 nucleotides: TGTGCCAGCAGCTTAGGATTCAGGGGCGAGCAGTACTTC.

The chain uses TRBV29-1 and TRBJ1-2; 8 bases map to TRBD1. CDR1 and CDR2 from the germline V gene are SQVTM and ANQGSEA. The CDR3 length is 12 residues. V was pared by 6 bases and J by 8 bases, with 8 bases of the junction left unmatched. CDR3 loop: CSVLGQGEGYTF. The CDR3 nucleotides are TGCAGCGTGCTAGGACAGGGCGAGGGCTACACCTTC.

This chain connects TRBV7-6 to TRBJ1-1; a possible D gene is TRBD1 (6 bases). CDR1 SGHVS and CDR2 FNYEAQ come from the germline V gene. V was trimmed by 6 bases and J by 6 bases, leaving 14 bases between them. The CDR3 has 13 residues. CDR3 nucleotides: TGTGCCAGCAGGGGGTCGGGGGCATCTGAAGCTTTCTTT. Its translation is CASRGSGASEAFF.

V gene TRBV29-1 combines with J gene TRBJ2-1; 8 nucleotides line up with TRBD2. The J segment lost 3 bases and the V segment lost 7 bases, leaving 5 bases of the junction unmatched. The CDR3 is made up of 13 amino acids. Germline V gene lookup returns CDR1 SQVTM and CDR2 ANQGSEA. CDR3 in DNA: TGCAGCGCCGAAGCGGGGGACTACAATGAGCAGTTCTTC. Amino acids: CSAEAGDYNEQFF.

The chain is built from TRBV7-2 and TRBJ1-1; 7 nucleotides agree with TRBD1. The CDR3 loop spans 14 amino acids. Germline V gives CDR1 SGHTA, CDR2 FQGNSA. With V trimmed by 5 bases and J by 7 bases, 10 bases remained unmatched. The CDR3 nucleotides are TGTGCCAGCAGCCCTCGGACAGGATATGTTGAAGCTTTCTTT. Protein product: CASSPRTGYVEAFF. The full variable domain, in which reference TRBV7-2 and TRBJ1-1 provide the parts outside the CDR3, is GAGVSQSPSNKVTEKGKDVELRCDPISGHTALYWYRQSLGQGLEFLIYFQGNSAPDKSGLPSDRFSAERTGGSVSTLTIQRTQQEDSAVYLCASSPRTGYVEAFFGQGTRLTVV.

CDR3 in DNA: TGCGCCAGCAAGCCCCAACTAGCCCAAAGCACAGATACGCAGTATTTT. Translation gives CASKPQLAQSTDTQYF. The chain uses TRBV5-1 and TRBJ2-3, with a possible D match to TRBD2 (6 bases). Germline-derived CDR1 and CDR2 are SGHRS and YFSETQ. The CDR3 is 16 amino acids. Trimming shortened V by 6 bases and J by 0 bases, and 17 bases separated the two germline ends.

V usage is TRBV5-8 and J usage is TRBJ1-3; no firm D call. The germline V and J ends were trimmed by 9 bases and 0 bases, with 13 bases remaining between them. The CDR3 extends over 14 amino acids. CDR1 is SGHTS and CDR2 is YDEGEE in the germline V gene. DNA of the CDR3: TGTGCCACCAAGTTGACCTTCTCTGGAAACACCATATATTTT. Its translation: CATKLTFSGNTIYF.

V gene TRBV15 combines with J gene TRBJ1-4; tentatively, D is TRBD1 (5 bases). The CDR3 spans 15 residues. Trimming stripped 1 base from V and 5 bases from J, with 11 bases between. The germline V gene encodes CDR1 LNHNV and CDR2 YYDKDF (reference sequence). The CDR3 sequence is CATSRAGEVNEKLFF. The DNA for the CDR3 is TGTGCCACCAGCAGAGCGGGGGAGGTCAATGAAAAACTGTTTTTT.

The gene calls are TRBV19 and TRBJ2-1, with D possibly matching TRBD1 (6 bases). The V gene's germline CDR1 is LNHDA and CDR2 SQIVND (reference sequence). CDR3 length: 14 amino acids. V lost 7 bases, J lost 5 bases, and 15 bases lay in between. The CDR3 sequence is CASNKGQLNNEQFF. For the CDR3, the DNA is TGTGCCAGTAATAAAGGACAGTTGAACAATGAGCAGTTCTTC.

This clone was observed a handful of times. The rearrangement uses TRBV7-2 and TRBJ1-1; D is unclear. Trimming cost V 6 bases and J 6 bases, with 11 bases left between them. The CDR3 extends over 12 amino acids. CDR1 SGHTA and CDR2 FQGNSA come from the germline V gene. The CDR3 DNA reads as TGTGCCAGCAGACTGGAGGGCGCTGAAGCTTTCTTT. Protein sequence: CASRLEGAEAFF.

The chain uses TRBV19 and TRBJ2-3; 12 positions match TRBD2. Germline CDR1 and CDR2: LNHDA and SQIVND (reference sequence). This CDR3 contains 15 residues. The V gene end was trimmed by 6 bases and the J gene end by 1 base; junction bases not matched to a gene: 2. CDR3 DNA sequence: TGTGCCAGTAGGCGGACTAGCGGGGGCACAGATACGCAGTATTTT. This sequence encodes CASRRTSGGTDTQYF. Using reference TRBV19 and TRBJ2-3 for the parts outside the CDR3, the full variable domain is DGGITQSPKYLFRKEGQNVTLSCEQNLNHDAMYWYRQDPGQGLRLIYYSQIVNDFQKGDIAEGYSVSREKKESFPLTVTSAQKNPTAFYLCASRRTSGGTDTQYFGPGTRLTVL.

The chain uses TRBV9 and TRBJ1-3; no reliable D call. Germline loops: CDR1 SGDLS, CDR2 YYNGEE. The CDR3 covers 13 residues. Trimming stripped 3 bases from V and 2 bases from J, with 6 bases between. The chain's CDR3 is CASSAGTGNTIYF. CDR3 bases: TGTGCCAGCAGCGCCGGGACTGGAAACACCATATATTTT.

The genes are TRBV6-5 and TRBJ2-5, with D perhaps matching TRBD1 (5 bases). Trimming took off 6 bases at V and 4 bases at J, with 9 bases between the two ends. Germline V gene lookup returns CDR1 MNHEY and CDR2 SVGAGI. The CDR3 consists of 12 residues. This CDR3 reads CASSGQRETQYF. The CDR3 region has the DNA TGTGCCAGCAGCGGACAAAGAGAGACCCAGTACTTC.

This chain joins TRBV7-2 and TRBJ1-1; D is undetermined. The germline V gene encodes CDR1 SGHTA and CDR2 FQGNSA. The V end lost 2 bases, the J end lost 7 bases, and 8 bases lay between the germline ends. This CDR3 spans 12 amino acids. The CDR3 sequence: CASSLRLGEAFF. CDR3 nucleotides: TGTGCCAGCAGCTTAAGATTGGGTGAAGCTTTCTTT.

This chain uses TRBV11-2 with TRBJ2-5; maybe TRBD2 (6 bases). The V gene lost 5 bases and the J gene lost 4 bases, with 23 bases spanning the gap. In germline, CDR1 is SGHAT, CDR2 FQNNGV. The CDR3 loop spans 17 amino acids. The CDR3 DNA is TGTGCCAGCAGCCCGGCCGGGCAGCAGGCGGGGCGAGAGACCCAGTACTTC. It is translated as CASSPAGQQAGRETQYF.

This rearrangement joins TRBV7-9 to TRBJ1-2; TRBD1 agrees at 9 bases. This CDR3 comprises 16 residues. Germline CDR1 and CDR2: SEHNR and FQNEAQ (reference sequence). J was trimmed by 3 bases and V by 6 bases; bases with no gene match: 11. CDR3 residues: CASSLTLTGGDYGYTF. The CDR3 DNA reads TGTGCCAGCAGTTTGACCTTGACAGGGGGTGACTATGGCTACACCTTC. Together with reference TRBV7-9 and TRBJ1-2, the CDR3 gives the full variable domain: DTGVSQNPRHKITKRGQNVTFRCDPISEHNRLYWYRQTLGQGPEFLTYFQNEAQLEKSRLLSDRFSAERPKGSFSTLEIQRTEQGDSAMYLCASSLTLTGGDYGYTFGSGTRLTVV.

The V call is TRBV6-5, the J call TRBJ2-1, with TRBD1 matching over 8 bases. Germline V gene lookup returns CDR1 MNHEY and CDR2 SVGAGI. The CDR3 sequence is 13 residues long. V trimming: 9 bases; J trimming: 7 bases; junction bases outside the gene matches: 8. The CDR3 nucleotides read TGTGCCAGACCGGGACAGGAGGGGAATGAGCAGTTCTTC. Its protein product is CARPGQEGNEQFF.

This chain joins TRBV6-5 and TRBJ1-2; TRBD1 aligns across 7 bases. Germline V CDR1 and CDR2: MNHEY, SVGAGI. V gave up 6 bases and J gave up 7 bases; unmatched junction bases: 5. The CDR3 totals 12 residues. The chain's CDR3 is CASRAGTAGYTF. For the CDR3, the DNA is TGTGCCAGCAGGGCGGGGACAGCTGGCTACACCTTC.

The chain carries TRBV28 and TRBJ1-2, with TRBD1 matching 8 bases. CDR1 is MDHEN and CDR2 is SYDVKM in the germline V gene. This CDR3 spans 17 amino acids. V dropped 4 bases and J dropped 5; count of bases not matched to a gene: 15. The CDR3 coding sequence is TGTGCCAGCAGTTCCCCCCACGCAGGGGGCTCCCCTTATGGCTACACCTTC. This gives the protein CASSSPHAGGSPYGYTF.

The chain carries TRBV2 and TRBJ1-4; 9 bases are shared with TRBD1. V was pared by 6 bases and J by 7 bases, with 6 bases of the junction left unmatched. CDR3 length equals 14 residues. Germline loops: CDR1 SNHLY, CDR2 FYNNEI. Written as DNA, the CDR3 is TGTGCCAGCAGGGGGACAGGGCAGGTTGAAAAACTGTTTTTT. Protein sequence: CASRGTGQVEKLFF.